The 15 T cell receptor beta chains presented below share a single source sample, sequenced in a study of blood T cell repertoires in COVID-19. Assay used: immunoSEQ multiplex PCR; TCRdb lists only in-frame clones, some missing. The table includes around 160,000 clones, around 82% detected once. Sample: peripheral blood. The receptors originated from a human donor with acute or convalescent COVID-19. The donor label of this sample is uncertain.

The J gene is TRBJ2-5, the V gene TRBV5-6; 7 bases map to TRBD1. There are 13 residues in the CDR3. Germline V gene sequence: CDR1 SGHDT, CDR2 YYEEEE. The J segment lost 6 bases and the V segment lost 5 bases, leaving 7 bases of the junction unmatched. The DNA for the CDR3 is TGTGCCAGCAGATCGGACAGGTCAAAGACCCAGTACTTC. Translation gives CASRSDRSKTQYF.

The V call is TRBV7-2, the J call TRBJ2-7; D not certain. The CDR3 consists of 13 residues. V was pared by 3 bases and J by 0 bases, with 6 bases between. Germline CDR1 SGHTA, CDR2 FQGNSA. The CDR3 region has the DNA TGTGCCAGCAGCTTCGAGTTCTCCTACGAGCAGTACTTC. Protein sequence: CASSFEFSYEQYF.

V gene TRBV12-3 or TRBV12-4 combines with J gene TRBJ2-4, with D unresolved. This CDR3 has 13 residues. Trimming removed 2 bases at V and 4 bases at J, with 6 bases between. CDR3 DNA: TGTGCCAGCAGTTTACGGTCAAAAAACATTCAGTACTTC. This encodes CASSLRSKNIQYF.

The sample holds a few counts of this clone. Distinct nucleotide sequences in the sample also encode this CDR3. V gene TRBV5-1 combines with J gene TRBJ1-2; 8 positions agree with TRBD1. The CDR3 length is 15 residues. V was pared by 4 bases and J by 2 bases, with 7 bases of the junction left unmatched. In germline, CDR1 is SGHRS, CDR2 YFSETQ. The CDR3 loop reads CASSLGTGDNYGYTF. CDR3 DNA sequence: TGCGCCAGCAGCCTCGGGACAGGAGACAACTATGGCTACACCTTC.

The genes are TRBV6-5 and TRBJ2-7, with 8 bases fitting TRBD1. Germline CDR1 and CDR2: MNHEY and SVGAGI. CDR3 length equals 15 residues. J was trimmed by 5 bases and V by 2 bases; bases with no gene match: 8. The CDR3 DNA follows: TGTGCCAGCAGTTACGACAGGGGTGACGTTGACGAGCAGTACTTC. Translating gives CASSYDRGDVDEQYF.

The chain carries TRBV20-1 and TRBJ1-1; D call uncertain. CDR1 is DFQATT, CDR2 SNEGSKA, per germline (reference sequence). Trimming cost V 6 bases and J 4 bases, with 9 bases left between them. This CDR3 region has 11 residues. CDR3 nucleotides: TGCAGTGCGTTTCTTCGCACTGAAGCTTTCTTT. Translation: CSAFLRTEAFF.

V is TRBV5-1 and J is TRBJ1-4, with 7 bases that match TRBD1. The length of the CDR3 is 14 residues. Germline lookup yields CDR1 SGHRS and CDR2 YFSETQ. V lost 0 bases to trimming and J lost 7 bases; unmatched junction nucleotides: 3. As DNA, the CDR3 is TGCGCCAGCAGCTTGGGAACAGGGGCTGAAAAACTGTTTTTT. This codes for CASSLGTGAEKLFF.

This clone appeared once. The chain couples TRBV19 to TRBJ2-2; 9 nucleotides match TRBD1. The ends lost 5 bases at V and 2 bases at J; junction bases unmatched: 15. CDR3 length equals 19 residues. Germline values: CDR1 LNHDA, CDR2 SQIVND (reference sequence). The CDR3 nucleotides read TGTGCCAGTAGTCCCCACGGACAGGGGTTATATGTTAACACCGGGGAGCTGTTTTTT. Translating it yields CASSPHGQGLYVNTGELFF.

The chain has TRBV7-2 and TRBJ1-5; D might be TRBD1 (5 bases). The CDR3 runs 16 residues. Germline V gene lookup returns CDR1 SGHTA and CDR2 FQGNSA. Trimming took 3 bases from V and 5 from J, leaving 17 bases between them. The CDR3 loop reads CASSFGLQGGDQPQHF. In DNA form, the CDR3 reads TGTGCCAGCAGCTTTGGTTTGCAGGGAGGGGATCAGCCCCAGCATTTT.

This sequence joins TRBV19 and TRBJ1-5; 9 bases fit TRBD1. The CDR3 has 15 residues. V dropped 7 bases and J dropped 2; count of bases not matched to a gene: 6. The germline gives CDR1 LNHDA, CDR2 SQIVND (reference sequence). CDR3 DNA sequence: TGTGCCAGTAATAGTGGGGACAGGGGCAATCAGCCCCAGCATTTT. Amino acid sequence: CASNSGDRGNQPQHF.

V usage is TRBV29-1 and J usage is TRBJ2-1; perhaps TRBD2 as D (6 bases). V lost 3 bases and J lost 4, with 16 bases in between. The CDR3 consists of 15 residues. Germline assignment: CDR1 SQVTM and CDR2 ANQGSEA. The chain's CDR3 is CSVDVGLANYNEQFF. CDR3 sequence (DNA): TGCAGCGTTGATGTAGGGCTAGCGAATTACAATGAGCAGTTCTTC.

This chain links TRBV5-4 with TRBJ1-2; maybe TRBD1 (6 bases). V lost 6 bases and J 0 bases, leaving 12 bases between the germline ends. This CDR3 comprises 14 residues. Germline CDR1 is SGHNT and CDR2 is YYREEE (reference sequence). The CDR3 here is CASIPQGTNYGYTF. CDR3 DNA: TGTGCCAGCATCCCCCAGGGGACTAACTATGGCTACACCTTC.

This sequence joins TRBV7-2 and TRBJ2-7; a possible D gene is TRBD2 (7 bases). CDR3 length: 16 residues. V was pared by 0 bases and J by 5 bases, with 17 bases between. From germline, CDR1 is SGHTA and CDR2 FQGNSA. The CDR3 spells CASSLAGGATSDEQYF. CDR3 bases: TGTGCCAGCAGCTTAGCGGGGGGGGCTACAAGCGACGAGCAGTACTTC.

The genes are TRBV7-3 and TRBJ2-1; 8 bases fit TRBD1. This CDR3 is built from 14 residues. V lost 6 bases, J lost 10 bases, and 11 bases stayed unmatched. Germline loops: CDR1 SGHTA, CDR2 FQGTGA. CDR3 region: CASSRQNRGEEQFF. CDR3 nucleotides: TGTGCCAGCAGTCGACAAAACAGGGGGGAAGAGCAGTTCTTC.

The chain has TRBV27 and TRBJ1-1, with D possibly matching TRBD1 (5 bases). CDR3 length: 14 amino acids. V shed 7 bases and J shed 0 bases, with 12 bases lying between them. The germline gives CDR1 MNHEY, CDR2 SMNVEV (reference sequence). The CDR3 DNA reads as TGTGCCAGCACCCCCGGCAGGGTGAACACTGAAGCTTTCTTT. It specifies CASTPGRVNTEAFF.